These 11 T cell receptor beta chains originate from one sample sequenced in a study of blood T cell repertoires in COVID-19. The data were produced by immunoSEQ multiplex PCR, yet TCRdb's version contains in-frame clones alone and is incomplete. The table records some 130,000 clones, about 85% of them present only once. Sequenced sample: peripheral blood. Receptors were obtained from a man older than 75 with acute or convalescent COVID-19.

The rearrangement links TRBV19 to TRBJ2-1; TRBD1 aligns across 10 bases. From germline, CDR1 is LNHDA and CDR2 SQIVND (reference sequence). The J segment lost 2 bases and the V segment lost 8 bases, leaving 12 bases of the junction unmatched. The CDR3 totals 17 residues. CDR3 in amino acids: CASLSAAGQGPYNEQFF. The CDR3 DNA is TGTGCCAGTCTCTCGGCCGCGGGACAGGGGCCCTACAATGAGCAGTTCTTC. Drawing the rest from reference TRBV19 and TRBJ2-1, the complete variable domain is DGGITQSPKYLFRKEGQNVTLSCEQNLNHDAMYWYRQDPGQGLRLIYYSQIVNDFQKGDIAEGYSVSREKKESFPLTVTSAQKNPTAFYLCASLSAAGQGPYNEQFFGPGTRLTVL.

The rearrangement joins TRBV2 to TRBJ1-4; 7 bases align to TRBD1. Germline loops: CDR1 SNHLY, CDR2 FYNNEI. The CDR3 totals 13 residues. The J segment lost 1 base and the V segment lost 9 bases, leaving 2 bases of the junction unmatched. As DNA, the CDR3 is TGTGCCAGAAACAGGGGAACTAATGAAAAACTGTTTTTT. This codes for CARNRGTNEKLFF.

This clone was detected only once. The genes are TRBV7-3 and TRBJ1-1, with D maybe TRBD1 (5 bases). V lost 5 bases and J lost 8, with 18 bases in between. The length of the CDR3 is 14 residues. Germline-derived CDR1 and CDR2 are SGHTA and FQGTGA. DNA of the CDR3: TGTGCCAGCAGCGGACAAGGGGCGGCGGTGGAAGCTTTCTTT. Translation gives CASSGQGAAVEAFF.

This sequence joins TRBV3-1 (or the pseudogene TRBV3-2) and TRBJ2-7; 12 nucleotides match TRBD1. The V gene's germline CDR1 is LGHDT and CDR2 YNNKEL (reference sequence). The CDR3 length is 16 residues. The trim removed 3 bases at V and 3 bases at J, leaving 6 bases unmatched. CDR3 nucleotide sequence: TGTGCCAGCAGCCATGGGACAGGGGGCCCCTACTACGAGCAGTACTTC. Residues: CASSHGTGGPYYEQYF.

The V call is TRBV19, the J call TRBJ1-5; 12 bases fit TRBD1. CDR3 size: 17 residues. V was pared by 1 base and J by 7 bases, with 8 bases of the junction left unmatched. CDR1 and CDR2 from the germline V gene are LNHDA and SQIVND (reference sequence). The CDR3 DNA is TGTGCCAGTAGTATAGGCTTGGGACAGGGGGCAACCCAGCCCCAGCATTTT. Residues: CASSIGLGQGATQPQHF.

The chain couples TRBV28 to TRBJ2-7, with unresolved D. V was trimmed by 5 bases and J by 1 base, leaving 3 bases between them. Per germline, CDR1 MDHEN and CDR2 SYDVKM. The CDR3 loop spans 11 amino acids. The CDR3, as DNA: TGTGCCAGCAGTCAGTCCTACGAGCAGTACTTC. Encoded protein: CASSQSYEQYF. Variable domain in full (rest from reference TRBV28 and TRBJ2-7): DVKVTQSSRYLVKRTGEKVFLECVQDMDHENMFWYRQDPGLGLRLIYFSYDVKMKEKGDIPEGYSVSREKKERFSLILESASTNQTSMYLCASSQSYEQYFGPGTRLTVT.

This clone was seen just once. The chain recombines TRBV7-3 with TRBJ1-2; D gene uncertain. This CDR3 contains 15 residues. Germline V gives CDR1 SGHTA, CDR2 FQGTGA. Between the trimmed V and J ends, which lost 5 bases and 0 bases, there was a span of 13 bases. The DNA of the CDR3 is TGTGCCAGCAGCCCCGCCCCGGGAGCTAACTATGGCTACACCTTC. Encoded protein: CASSPAPGANYGYTF.

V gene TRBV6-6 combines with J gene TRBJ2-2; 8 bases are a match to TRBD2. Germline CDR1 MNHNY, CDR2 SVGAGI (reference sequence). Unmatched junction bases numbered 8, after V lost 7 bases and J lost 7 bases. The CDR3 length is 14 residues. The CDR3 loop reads CASIERELNGELFF. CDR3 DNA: TGTGCCAGCATCGAGCGGGAGTTAAACGGGGAGCTGTTTTTT.

The CDR3 region has the DNA TGTGCCAGCAGCAAGGGACAGGGGGAGGTGAACACTGAAGCTTTCTTT. Translating it yields CASSKGQGEVNTEAFF. The chain couples TRBV9 to TRBJ1-1; 11 nucleotides agree with TRBD1. The junction had 5 bases not matched to a gene; V was cut back by 4 bases and J by 0 bases. Germline V CDR1 and CDR2: SGDLS, YYNGEE. CDR3 size: 16 residues.

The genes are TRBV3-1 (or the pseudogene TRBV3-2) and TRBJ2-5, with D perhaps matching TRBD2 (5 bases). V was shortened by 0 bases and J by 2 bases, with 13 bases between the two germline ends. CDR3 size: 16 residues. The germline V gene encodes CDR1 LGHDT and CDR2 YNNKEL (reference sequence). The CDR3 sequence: CASSQEGRLPQETQYF. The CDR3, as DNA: TGTGCCAGCAGCCAAGAAGGGAGACTACCACAAGAGACCCAGTACTTC.

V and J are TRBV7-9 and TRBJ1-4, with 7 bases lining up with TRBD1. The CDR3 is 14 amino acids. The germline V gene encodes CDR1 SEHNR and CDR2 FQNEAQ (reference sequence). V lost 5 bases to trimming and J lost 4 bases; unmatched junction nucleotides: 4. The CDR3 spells CASSHRDSNEKLFF. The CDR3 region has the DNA TGTGCCAGCAGCCACCGGGACAGTAATGAAAAACTGTTTTTT.